Listed here are 3 T cell receptor beta chains from one sample, sequenced in a study of response to subunit inactivated influenza vaccine. One entry per CDR3 protein, called by TCRdb with MiXCR from the RT-PCR reads. The sample has around 570,000 distinct CDR3 sequences, about 8% seen once; the top ten hold under 15%. The sequences come from PBMCs from blood, collected around 25 months after vaccination. These receptors originate from a man between 50 and 75 years old who received an inactivated influenza vaccine.

The chain is built from TRBV29-1 and TRBJ2-1; 14 nucleotides line up with TRBD2. The CDR3 loop spans 15 amino acids. The junction had 2 bases not matched to a gene; V was cut back by 1 base and J by 6 bases. CDR1 is SQVTM and CDR2 is ANQGSEA in the germline V gene. CDR3 nucleotides: TGCAGCGTTGAAGCGGGACTAGCGGGAGCCAATGAGCAGTTCTTC. It translates to CSVEAGLAGANEQFF.

This clonotype came up a few times. The chain uses TRBV7-2 and TRBJ1-2; D is undetermined. V dropped 5 bases and J dropped 6 bases, with 7 bases sitting between them. The germline gives CDR1 SGHTA, CDR2 FQGNSA. The CDR3 covers 11 residues. The CDR3 loop is CASSLFNGYTF. The CDR3 coding sequence is TGTGCCAGCAGCCTTTTTAATGGCTACACCTTC.

This clonotype has at least ten counts. The chain links TRBV11-2 to TRBJ1-5; 10 bases align to TRBD1. The length of the CDR3 is 15 residues. Germline CDR1 and CDR2: SGHAT and FQNNGV. Germline trimming cut 4 bases from V and 6 bases from J; bases unmatched to any gene: 6. The CDR3 nucleotides read TGTGCCAGCAGCTCGGGACAGGGGCGAGCTCAGCCCCAGCATTTT. Its translation is CASSSGQGRAQPQHF. The full variable domain, in which reference TRBV11-2 and TRBJ1-5 provide the parts outside the CDR3, is EAGVAQSPRYKIIEKRQSVAFWCNPISGHATLYWYQQILGQGPKLLIQFQNNGVVDDSQLPKDRFSAERLKGVDSTLKIQPAKLEDSAVYLCASSSGQGRAQPQHFGDGTRLSIL.